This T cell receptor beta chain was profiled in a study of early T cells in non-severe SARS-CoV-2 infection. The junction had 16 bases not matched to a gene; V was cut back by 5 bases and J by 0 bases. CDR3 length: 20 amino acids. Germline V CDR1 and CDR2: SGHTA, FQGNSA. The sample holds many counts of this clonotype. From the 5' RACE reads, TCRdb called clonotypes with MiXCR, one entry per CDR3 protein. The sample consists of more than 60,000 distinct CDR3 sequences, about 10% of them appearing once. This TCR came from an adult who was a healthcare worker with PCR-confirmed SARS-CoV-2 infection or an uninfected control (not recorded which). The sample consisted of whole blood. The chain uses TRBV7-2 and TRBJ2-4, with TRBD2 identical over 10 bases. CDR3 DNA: TGTGCCAGCAGCAAAAGGACTAGCGGAGTCGGGGGTTTAGCCAAAAACATTCAGTACTTC. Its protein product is CASSKRTSGVGGLAKNIQYF.